Listed below are T cell receptor beta chains from one sample, sequenced in a study of blood T cells in healthy people across ages. TCRdb re-derived calls from the 5' RACE reads in MiXCR, one entry per CDR3 protein. The sample holds around 1,500,000 distinct CDR3 sequences, 28% seen once. Material: blood. These receptors were taken from a woman aged 25 to 39 in good health. Both conserved end residues are part of each CDR3. The D gene is left open where the match is weak. Not all rows give a size; the values are once, few, many and, for expanded clones, a class.

d_call: TRBD2; j_call: TRBJ2-1; v_call: TRBV7-2; clone_size: .; cdr3_aa: CASSWNPGTISYNEQFF; cdr3_nt: TGTGCCAGCAGCTGGAACCCGGGGACTATCTCCTACAATGAGCAGTTCTTC
d_call: TRBD1; j_call: TRBJ1-6; v_call: TRBV12-3/TRBV12-4; clone_size: few; cdr3_aa: CASRGTGRSPLHF; cdr3_nt: TGTGCCAGCAGGGGGACAGGGCGTTCACCCCTCCACTTT
d_call: .; j_call: TRBJ2-7; v_call: TRBV27; clone_size: .; cdr3_aa: CASSLKDPRIYEQYF; cdr3_nt: TGTGCCAGCAGTTTAAAGGATCCGCGGATCTACGAGCAGTACTTC
d_call: TRBD2; j_call: TRBJ2-1; v_call: TRBV24-1; clone_size: many; cdr3_aa: CATSSGGYNEQFF; cdr3_nt: TGTGCCACTTCTAGCGGAGGCTACAATGAGCAGTTCTTC
d_call: .; j_call: TRBJ2-5; v_call: TRBV18; clone_size: .; cdr3_aa: CASSPGASGMRDEQYF; cdr3_nt: TGTGCCAGCTCACCGGGGGCTAGCGGAATGAGGGATGAGCAGTACTTC
d_call: .; j_call: TRBJ1-1; v_call: TRBV24-1; clone_size: .; cdr3_aa: CATSQEGSTEAFF; cdr3_nt: TGTGCCACCAGTCAGGAGGGGTCCACTGAAGCTTTCTTT
d_call: .; j_call: TRBJ2-7; v_call: TRBV7-2; clone_size: few; cdr3_aa: CASRVGGGMYEQYF; cdr3_nt: TGTGCCAGCAGGGTTGGTGGGGGCATGTACGAGCAGTACTTC
d_call: .; j_call: TRBJ2-5; v_call: TRBV29-1; clone_size: many; cdr3_aa: CSVEDPVEETQYF; cdr3_nt: TGCAGCGTTGAAGATCCCGTAGAGGAGACCCAGTACTTC
d_call: .; j_call: TRBJ2-2; v_call: TRBV7-3; clone_size: .; cdr3_aa: CASSKGQNTGELFF; cdr3_nt: TGTGCCAGCAGTAAAGGACAGAACACCGGGGAGCTGTTTTTT
d_call: .; j_call: TRBJ2-7; v_call: TRBV10-3; clone_size: many; cdr3_aa: CAISAQVEQYF; cdr3_nt: TGTGCCATCAGCGCGCAAGTCGAGCAGTACTTC
d_call: .; j_call: TRBJ2-7; v_call: TRBV11-2; clone_size: .; cdr3_aa: CASSYATGSGQYF; cdr3_nt: TGTGCCAGCAGCTACGCTACAGGATCGGGGCAGTACTTC
d_call: .; j_call: TRBJ2-7; v_call: TRBV5-4; clone_size: .; cdr3_aa: CASSSTGAHEQYF; cdr3_nt: TGTGCCAGCAGCTCCACCGGGGCCCACGAGCAGTACTTC
d_call: .; j_call: TRBJ1-1; v_call: TRBV28; clone_size: .; cdr3_aa: CATLTLNTEAFF; cdr3_nt: TGTGCCACCTTAACTTTGAACACTGAAGCTTTCTTT
d_call: TRBD2; j_call: TRBJ2-1; v_call: TRBV7-9; clone_size: .; cdr3_aa: CASSLVVAGGYNEQFF; cdr3_nt: TGTGCCAGCAGCTTAGTAGTAGCGGGAGGATACAATGAGCAGTTCTTC
d_call: TRBD2; j_call: TRBJ2-7; v_call: TRBV5-1; clone_size: many; cdr3_aa: CASSLDIAGYDEQYF; cdr3_nt: TGCGCCAGCAGCTTGGATATAGCGGGATACGACGAGCAGTACTTC
d_call: TRBD2; j_call: TRBJ2-5; v_call: TRBV20-1; clone_size: many; cdr3_aa: CKTGTREETQYF; cdr3_nt: TGCAAGACCGGGACTAGAGAAGAGACCCAGTACTTC
d_call: .; j_call: TRBJ2-7; v_call: TRBV2; clone_size: .; cdr3_aa: CASTTGRNRYEQYF; cdr3_nt: TGTGCCAGCACTACGGGGCGGAACCGCTACGAGCAGTACTTC
d_call: TRBD1; j_call: TRBJ1-3; v_call: TRBV7-2; clone_size: .; cdr3_aa: CASSATGAVGNTIYF; cdr3_nt: TGTGCCAGCAGCGCGACAGGGGCAGTTGGAAACACCATATATTTT
d_call: .; j_call: TRBJ1-2; v_call: TRBV29-1; clone_size: many; cdr3_aa: CSVERGAGYTF; cdr3_nt: TGCAGCGTTGAAAGGGGTGCAGGCTACACCTTC
d_call: TRBD2; j_call: TRBJ2-4; v_call: TRBV29-1; clone_size: .; cdr3_aa: CSVEGIGLAGAPEQYF; cdr3_nt: TGCAGCGTTGAAGGTATTGGACTAGCGGGAGCACCTGAGCAGTACTTC
d_call: TRBD2; j_call: TRBJ2-7; v_call: TRBV12-3/TRBV12-4; clone_size: .; cdr3_aa: CASSLAASRRAGAEQYF; cdr3_nt: TGTGCCAGCAGTTTAGCCGCATCGCGGAGAGCGGGAGCCGAGCAGTACTTC
d_call: .; j_call: TRBJ2-4; v_call: TRBV7-2; clone_size: many; cdr3_aa: CASSYSPYIQYF; cdr3_nt: TGTGCCAGCAGCTATAGCCCGTACATTCAGTACTTC
d_call: .; j_call: TRBJ2-5; v_call: TRBV29-1; clone_size: many; cdr3_aa: CSVHLGGQETQYF; cdr3_nt: TGCAGCGTCCACCTTGGAGGGCAAGAGACCCAGTACTTC
d_call: TRBD1; j_call: TRBJ1-1; v_call: TRBV7-9; clone_size: .; cdr3_aa: CASSPRQGNVWSEAFF; cdr3_nt: TGTGCCAGCAGCCCCCGACAGGGCAACGTATGGTCTGAAGCTTTCTTT
d_call: TRBD2; j_call: TRBJ2-1; v_call: TRBV7-2; clone_size: .; cdr3_aa: CASSRVSLAGGRAWNEQFF; cdr3_nt: TGTGCCAGCAGTCGAGTTTCCCTAGCGGGGGGTCGAGCCTGGAATGAGCAGTTCTTC
d_call: TRBD1; j_call: TRBJ2-5; v_call: TRBV18; clone_size: .; cdr3_aa: CASSPLYRGQGNEQYF; cdr3_nt: TGTGCCAGCTCACCGCTCTACAGGGGGCAGGGCAATGAGCAGTACTTC
d_call: .; j_call: TRBJ2-1; v_call: TRBV12-3/TRBV12-4; clone_size: few; cdr3_aa: CASRSGAGNEQFF; cdr3_nt: TGTGCCAGCAGGTCTGGGGCGGGAAATGAGCAGTTCTTC
d_call: .; j_call: TRBJ2-7; v_call: TRBV20-1; clone_size: many; cdr3_aa: CSAVGLLSSYEQYF; cdr3_nt: TGCAGTGCTGTGGGACTTTTGAGCTCCTACGAGCAGTACTTC
d_call: .; j_call: TRBJ1-4; v_call: TRBV2; clone_size: few; cdr3_aa: CASSAQLTNEKLFF; cdr3_nt: TGTGCCAGCAGTGCACAGTTAACTAATGAAAAACTGTTTTTT
d_call: TRBD2; j_call: TRBJ2-1; v_call: TRBV12-3/TRBV12-4; clone_size: few; cdr3_aa: CASSMTSGGYSRNEQFF; cdr3_nt: TGTGCCAGCAGTATGACTAGCGGGGGGTATTCGAGGAATGAGCAGTTCTTC
d_call: TRBD1; j_call: TRBJ1-2; v_call: TRBV28; clone_size: few; cdr3_aa: CASSLTGERNSYTF; cdr3_nt: TGTGCCAGCAGCTTAACAGGGGAGAGGAATAGCTACACCTTC
d_call: TRBD2; j_call: TRBJ2-7; v_call: TRBV2; clone_size: .; cdr3_aa: CASRGLAGPYERYF; cdr3_nt: TGTGCCAGCAGGGGACTAGCGGGGCCCTACGAGCGGTACTTC
d_call: .; j_call: TRBJ2-6; v_call: TRBV7-9; clone_size: few; cdr3_aa: CASRSKVAGANVLTF; cdr3_nt: TGTGCCAGCAGGTCAAAGGTTGCTGGGGCCAACGTCCTGACTTTC
d_call: .; j_call: TRBJ2-1; v_call: TRBV12-3/TRBV12-4; clone_size: many; cdr3_aa: CASSFRGVPNEQFF; cdr3_nt: TGTGCCAGCAGTTTCAGAGGGGTTCCGAATGAGCAGTTCTTC
d_call: .; j_call: TRBJ2-7; v_call: TRBV9; clone_size: few; cdr3_aa: CASSVHEQYF; cdr3_nt: TGTGCCAGCAGCGTTCACGAGCAGTACTTC
d_call: TRBD2; j_call: TRBJ2-3; v_call: TRBV10-3; clone_size: .; cdr3_aa: CAIRGTSGENVDTQYF; cdr3_nt: TGTGCCATCAGGGGGACTAGCGGGGAGAACGTGGATACGCAGTATTTT
d_call: TRBD1; j_call: TRBJ2-5; v_call: TRBV5-6; clone_size: .; cdr3_aa: CASSFGWSPGQGFSETQYF; cdr3_nt: TGTGCCAGCAGCTTTGGGTGGTCGCCGGGACAGGGGTTTTCGGAGACCCAGTACTTC
d_call: TRBD2; j_call: TRBJ2-7; v_call: TRBV7-2; clone_size: .; cdr3_aa: CASSFTSGSPYEQYF; cdr3_nt: TGTGCCAGCAGCTTTACTAGCGGGAGCCCCTACGAGCAGTACTTC
d_call: TRBD1; j_call: TRBJ1-4; v_call: TRBV3-1; clone_size: few; cdr3_aa: CASSPGGVGQLFF; cdr3_nt: TGTGCCAGCAGCCCAGGGGGAGTCGGGCAACTGTTTTTT
d_call: .; j_call: TRBJ1-2; v_call: TRBV20-1; clone_size: .; cdr3_aa: CSAKNDYGYTF; cdr3_nt: TGCAGTGCTAAGAATGACTATGGCTACACCTTC